Listed below are T cell receptor beta chains from one sample, sequenced in a study of blood T cell repertoires in COVID-19. The method was immunoSEQ multiplex PCR; TCRdb's version includes in-frame clones alone and lacks a portion of them. The sample records around 330,000 clones, about 88% being singletons. Sequencing used PBMCs or T cells enriched from blood (not recorded which). Receptors were obtained from a woman in her thirties or forties who had recovered from COVID-19. Each CDR3 is given with its conserved first and last residue. D genes are given only for firm matches.

v_call	j_call	d_call	cdr3_aa	cdr3_nt
TRBV11-2	TRBJ2-1	TRBD1	CASSPDRGNEQFF	TGTGCCAGCAGCCCGGACAGGGGCAATGAGCAGTTCTTC
TRBV4-1	TRBJ1-2	.	CASSQHATGSYTF	TGCGCCAGCAGCCAACATGCCACCGGTAGCTACACCTTC
TRBV11-2	TRBJ1-5	.	CASSLDAGFQPQHF	TGTGCCAGCAGCTTAGATGCAGGGTTTCAGCCCCAGCATTTT
TRBV7-9	TRBJ2-1	TRBD2	CASSFVAGNEQFF	TGTGCCAGCAGCTTCGTAGCGGGCAATGAGCAGTTCTTC
TRBV15	TRBJ1-1	.	CATSREGLGMNTEAFF	TGTGCCACCAGCAGAGAGGGTCTCGGGATGAACACTGAAGCTTTCTTT
TRBV6-6	TRBJ2-5	.	CASSQTRVPRSEETQYF	TGTGCCAGCAGTCAAACGCGGGTTCCCCGAAGTGAAGAGACCCAGTACTTC
TRBV9	TRBJ1-2	TRBD1	CASSVEAGDRAGGYTF	TGTGCCAGCAGCGTAGAAGCTGGAGACAGGGCGGGCGGCTACACCTTC
TRBV13	TRBJ2-2	.	CASSVLPGQGGTGELFF	TGTGCCAGCAGCGTACTCCCCGGGCAGGGTGGGACCGGGGAGCTGTTTTTT
TRBV4-3	TRBJ2-1	TRBD1	CASSQSDRGGNEQFF	TGCGCCAGCAGCCAATCAGACAGGGGGGGAAATGAGCAGTTCTTC
TRBV7-9	TRBJ1-2	TRBD1	CASSFQQGAANYGYTF	TGTGCCAGCAGCTTCCAACAGGGGGCAGCTAACTATGGCTACACCTTC
TRBV28	TRBJ1-2	TRBD1	CASQGGFGYTF	TGTGCCAGCCAGGGGGGCTTTGGCTACACCTTC
TRBV18	TRBJ2-1	.	CASSPRRGPAYNEQFF	TGTGCCAGCTCACCACGGCGGGGCCCTGCCTACAATGAGCAGTTCTTC
TRBV7-2	TRBJ2-3	.	CASSLVSGAPDTQYF	TGTGCCAGCAGCTTAGTTAGCGGAGCGCCAGATACGCAGTATTTT
TRBV7-9	TRBJ2-7	.	CASSNPPTGHIGAYEQYF	TGTGCCAGCAGCAACCCCCCGACAGGACATATCGGCGCCTACGAGCAGTACTTC
TRBV27	TRBJ2-7	.	CASSRPHGTPYEQYF	TGTGCCAGCAGCCGACCTCATGGGACTCCCTACGAGCAGTACTTC
TRBV6-5	TRBJ1-1	.	CASSYSEVYMNTEAFF	TGTGCCAGCAGTTACTCCGAGGTTTATATGAACACTGAAGCTTTCTTT
TRBV5-6	TRBJ1-1	TRBD1	CASSSGTGGLNTEAFF	TGTGCCAGCAGCAGCGGGACAGGGGGTCTGAACACTGAAGCTTTCTTT
TRBV15	TRBJ1-6	TRBD1	CATSTLDREGSPLHF	TGTGCCACCAGCACACTGGACAGGGAAGGGTCACCCCTCCACTTT
TRBV6-1	TRBJ1-5	TRBD1	CASSKGQESPYSNQPQHF	TGTGCCAGCAGTAAAGGACAGGAGAGTCCCTATAGCAATCAGCCCCAGCATTTT
TRBV24-1	TRBJ2-1	TRBD2	CATSPTSGRSYNEQFF	TGTGCCACCAGCCCGACTAGCGGGAGATCCTACAATGAGCAGTTCTTC
TRBV4-3	TRBJ1-2	.	CASSQDVHQGSYTF	TGCGCCAGCAGCCAAGATGTACACCAGGGAAGCTACACCTTC